One sample yielded the 25 T cell receptor beta chains listed below, sequenced in a study of sequential checkpoint blockade in melanoma. Produced via immunoSEQ multiplex PCR; TCRdb's table is partial and in-frame only. The data show around 15,000 clones, under 65% seen once. Treatment described: randomized to nivolumab then ipilimumab (arm A) or the reverse (arm B). The sample in question was CD8+ T cells sorted from blood (inferred from file names), obtained from a patient given nivolumab and ipilimumab in sequence. The receptors originated from a human donor with melanoma.

The rearrangement uses TRBV13 and TRBJ1-5; D uncertain. This CDR3 comprises 14 residues. CDR1 and CDR2 (germline): PRHDT, FYEKMQ (reference sequence). Trimming cost V 2 bases and J 4 bases, with 9 bases left between them. The CDR3 is CASSLSTENQPQHF. The CDR3 nucleotides read TGTGCCAGCAGCTTAAGTACCGAGAATCAGCCCCAGCATTTT. The entire variable domain, with the rest obtained from reference TRBV13 and TRBJ1-5, is as follows: AAGVIQSPRHLIKEKRETATLKCYPIPRHDTVYWYQQGPGQDPQFLISFYEKMQSDKGSIPDRFSAQQFSDYHSELNMSSLELGDSALYFCASSLSTENQPQHFGDGTRLSIL.

The V call is TRBV10-3, the J call TRBJ2-7, with TRBD1 matching over 9 bases. Losses at the gene ends were 3 bases for V and 4 bases for J; bases not matched to a gene: 7. The germline CDR1 and CDR2 sequences are ENHRY and SYGVKD. This CDR3 region has 15 residues. Here the CDR3 reads CAISERGQGIYEQYF. In DNA, the CDR3 is TGTGCCATCAGTGAAAGGGGACAGGGAATATACGAGCAGTACTTC.

This clone was counted between two and nine times. Here the CDR3 DNA reads TGTGCCAGCAGCCGACCTGAGACTAAAGAGACCCAGTACTTC. This gives the protein CASSRPETKETQYF. This sequence joins TRBV7-9 and TRBJ2-5; a weak D match, TRBD2 (5 bases). The V end lost 5 bases, the J end lost 3 bases, and 13 bases lay between the germline ends. CDR1 and CDR2 from the germline V gene are SEHNR and FQNEAQ (reference sequence). The CDR3 spans 14 residues.

This chain joins TRBV5-3 and TRBJ2-7, with TRBD1 matching over 8 bases. TRBV5-3 carries the ORF label, with uncertain function. Trimming took 8 bases from V and 5 from J; bases not matched to a gene: 6. This CDR3 spans 12 amino acids. CDR3 region: CASSQTGDEQYF. The CDR3 DNA reads as TGTGCCAGCAGCCAGACAGGGGACGAGCAGTACTTC.

This rearrangement joins TRBV29-1 to TRBJ2-3, with 9 bases fitting TRBD2. Per the germline V gene, CDR1 is SQVTM and CDR2 is ANQGSEA. Losses at the gene ends were 0 bases for V and 4 bases for J; bases not matched to a gene: 11. The CDR3 is 17 amino acids. The CDR3 DNA sequence: TGCAGCGTTGAAGATGGTTGGGGCGGGGGGGCTTCAGATACGCAGTATTTT. Its translation: CSVEDGWGGGASDTQYF.

This chain uses TRBV7-9 with TRBJ2-1; D gene uncertain. The CDR3 has 16 amino acids. Per germline, CDR1 SEHNR and CDR2 FQNEAQ (reference sequence). Between the trimmed V and J ends, which lost 0 bases and 2 bases, there was a span of 11 bases. The DNA of the CDR3 is TGTGCCAGCAGCTTAGCCCCGGTGTACCCCTACAATGAGCAGTTCTTC. This gives the protein CASSLAPVYPYNEQFF.

The chain has TRBV7-9 and TRBJ2-7, with 7 bases fitting TRBD2. There are 11 residues in the CDR3. CDR1 is SEHNR, CDR2 FQNEAQ, per germline (reference sequence). V dropped 10 bases and J dropped 6; count of bases not matched to a gene: 6. CDR3 sequence (DNA): TGTGCCACCCTGGGGGGGATCGAGCAGTACTTC. It translates to CATLGGIEQYF.

This clone was counted a few times. The chain links TRBV27 to TRBJ1-1; D not resolved. CDR3 length: 13 amino acids. V lost 6 bases and J lost 1, with 9 bases in between. Germline CDR1 is MNHEY and CDR2 is SMNVEV (reference sequence). The CDR3 coding sequence is TGTGCCAGCAGAGGATCGGGGAACACTGAAGCTTTCTTT. It specifies CASRGSGNTEAFF.

This chain joins TRBV28 and TRBJ2-7, with 7 bases aligning to TRBD2. The V gene's germline CDR1 is MDHEN and CDR2 SYDVKM. CDR3 size: 14 residues. With 8 bases clipped from V and 1 base from J, the junction kept 8 bases outside the gene matches. The CDR3 region is CASQHGGGSYEQYF. The DNA for the CDR3 is TGTGCCAGCCAACATGGGGGGGGTTCCTACGAGCAGTACTTC.

This clone was counted a single time. The rearrangement uses TRBV5-1 and TRBJ2-3, with TRBD1 as a possible D gene (5 bases). V was shortened by 4 bases and J by 0 bases, with 12 bases between the two germline ends. Germline-derived CDR1 and CDR2 are SGHRS and YFSETQ. There are 15 residues in the CDR3. This CDR3 is CASSPDGASTDTQYF. The CDR3 DNA sequence: TGCGCCAGCAGCCCGGATGGGGCTAGCACAGATACGCAGTATTTT.

The rearrangement uses TRBV19 and TRBJ1-1, with 9 bases lining up with TRBD1. With 5 bases clipped from V and 4 bases from J, the junction kept 5 bases outside the gene matches. The germline V gene encodes CDR1 LNHDA and CDR2 SQIVND (reference sequence). The CDR3 covers 14 residues. Written as DNA, the CDR3 is TGTGCCAGTAGTGTTACAGGGGGCGGCACTGAAGCTTTCTTT. Its protein is CASSVTGGGTEAFF.

The chain is built from TRBV6-5 and TRBJ2-7; 9 bases are a match to TRBD2. Germline V gene data show CDR1 as MNHEY and CDR2 as SVGAGI. V was clipped by 2 bases and J by 4 bases; unmatched bases: 3. The CDR3 sequence is 14 residues long. This chain's CDR3 is CASSYLSGSYEQYF. Here the CDR3 DNA reads TGTGCCAGCAGTTACCTTAGCGGGAGTTACGAGCAGTACTTC.

The chain links TRBV7-9 to TRBJ2-3, with a possible D match to TRBD2 (6 bases). Germline CDR1 is SEHNR and CDR2 is FQNEAQ (reference sequence). Trimming pared 4 bases from V and 0 bases from J, leaving 14 bases between. CDR3 length: 16 residues. This CDR3 is CASSSSGTLSTDTQYF. The CDR3 nucleotides are TGTGCCAGCAGCTCTTCCGGGACTTTGAGCACAGATACGCAGTATTTT.

The chain recombines TRBV7-6 with TRBJ2-7; 8 positions match TRBD2. This CDR3 spans 15 amino acids. J lost 7 bases, V lost 1 base, and 9 bases had no gene match. From germline, CDR1 is SGHVS and CDR2 FNYEAQ. CDR3 DNA sequence: TGTGCCAGCAGCTTAGAGGCGGGAGGTCATCGGGAGCAGTACTTC. This codes for CASSLEAGGHREQYF.

This chain's CDR3 is CASSVQGAQETQYF. The DNA of the CDR3 is TGTGCCAGCAGCGTACAGGGGGCCCAAGAGACCCAGTACTTC. The J gene is TRBJ2-5, the V gene TRBV9; TRBD1 matches at 8 bases. Unmatched junction bases numbered 0, after V lost 1 base and J lost 1 base. CDR1 SGDLS and CDR2 YYNGEE come from the germline V gene. The CDR3 runs 14 residues.

In this sample, this clone is medium-sized. The chain couples TRBV7-9 to TRBJ1-2; a possible D gene is TRBD1 (5 bases). V gave up 6 bases and J gave up 8 bases, with 16 bases separating them. CDR1 SEHNR and CDR2 FQNEAQ come from the germline V gene (reference sequence). CDR3 size: 13 residues. The CDR3 sequence: CASRLVTGRGYTF. CDR3 bases: TGTGCCAGCAGATTGGTAACAGGTCGAGGCTACACCTTC.

This chain joins TRBV4-1 and TRBJ1-3; D remains ambiguous. The CDR3 contains 18 residues. V was trimmed by 2 bases and J by 5 bases, leaving 22 bases between them. Germline CDR1 MGHRA, CDR2 YSYEKL. The CDR3 loop reads CASSQSDRGSATRNTIYF. The CDR3 DNA reads TGCGCCAGCAGCCAAAGCGACCGAGGGTCCGCTACTCGAAACACCATATATTTT.

The chain couples TRBV9 to TRBJ1-2; possibly TRBD1 for D (6 bases). From germline, CDR1 is SGDLS and CDR2 YYNGEE. This CDR3 has 14 amino acids. Between the trimmed V and J ends, which lost 6 bases and 4 bases, there was a span of 16 bases. The CDR3 coding sequence is TGTGCCAGCACCCCATCACAGGGTGTCTATGGCTACACCTTC. It specifies CASTPSQGVYGYTF. The entire variable domain, with the rest obtained from reference TRBV9 and TRBJ1-2, is as follows: DSGVTQTPKHLITATGQRVTLRCSPRSGDLSVYWYQQSLDQGLQFLIQYYNGEERAKGNILERFSAQQFPDLHSELNLSSLELGDSALYFCASTPSQGVYGYTFGSGTRLTVV.

The rearrangement links TRBV5-4 to TRBJ2-3; 7 bases map to TRBD1. The CDR3 runs to 15 residues. Germline-derived CDR1 and CDR2 are SGHNT and YYREEE (reference sequence). Trimming cost V 3 bases and J 6 bases; bases outside gene matches: 10. The CDR3 protein is CASSYEGAPGDTQYF. The CDR3 region has the DNA TGTGCCAGCAGCTATGAGGGGGCCCCAGGGGATACGCAGTATTTT. The whole variable domain, filled in from reference TRBV5-4 and TRBJ2-3, reads ETGVTQSPTHLIKTRGQQVTLRCSSQSGHNTVSWYQQALGQGPQFIFQYYREEENGRGNFPPRFSGLQFPNYSSELNVNALELDDSALYLCASSYEGAPGDTQYFGPGTRLTVL.

The rearrangement uses TRBV28 and TRBJ1-2; 7 bases map to TRBD1. CDR3 length: 15 amino acids. In germline, CDR1 is MDHEN, CDR2 SYDVKM. V lost 2 bases and J lost 4; bases outside the gene matches: 7. DNA for the CDR3: TGTGCCAGCAGTTTAGCCAGGGGGGAAGGCTATGGCTACACCTTC. Translation gives CASSLARGEGYGYTF.

This chain joins TRBV7-9 and TRBJ1-3, with 7 bases matching TRBD1. Germline V gene sequence: CDR1 SEHNR, CDR2 FQNEAQ (reference sequence). The CDR3 consists of 16 residues. V lost 0 bases, J lost 7 bases, and 9 bases stayed unmatched. The CDR3 region has the DNA TGTGCCAGCAGCTTAGCCCCAGGGGGGCCACGGAACACCATATATTTT. Residues: CASSLAPGGPRNTIYF.

This clone was counted a few times. The V and J genes are TRBV7-6 and TRBJ2-5; 7 bases align to TRBD1. With 3 bases clipped from V and 2 bases from J, the junction kept 6 bases outside the gene matches. The germline V gene encodes CDR1 SGHVS and CDR2 FNYEAQ. This CDR3 has 15 residues. Written as DNA, the CDR3 is TGTGCCAGCAGCTTTTGGGACAGCAGTCAAGAGACCCAGTACTTC. Protein: CASSFWDSSQETQYF.

The V and J genes are TRBV11-2 and TRBJ2-7; D call uncertain. V shed 6 bases and J shed 12 bases, with 15 bases lying between them. CDR1 and CDR2 (germline): SGHAT, FQNNGV. The CDR3 runs to 11 residues. This CDR3 reads CASSSGNWRYF. In DNA, the CDR3 is TGTGCCAGCAGTTCAGGCAACTGGCGGTACTTC.

By sample fraction, this clone is medium-sized (0.01 to 0.1%). The chain joins TRBV6-1 to TRBJ2-1; D is perhaps TRBD1 (7 bases). The CDR3 length is 14 residues. Germline values: CDR1 MNHNS, CDR2 SASEGT. V was clipped by 6 bases and J by 4 bases, with 13 bases between them. CDR3 loop: CASSPTGRYNEQFF. CDR3 in DNA: TGTGCCAGCAGCCCGACAGGGAGGTACAATGAGCAGTTCTTC.

This clone was counted a few times. This chain connects TRBV4-2 to TRBJ2-3; 7 nucleotides align to TRBD2. Germline V gene sequence: CDR1 LGHNA, CDR2 YNFKEQ. V was pared by 4 bases and J by 5 bases, with 0 bases of the junction left unmatched. The CDR3 is 12 residues long. The CDR3 coding sequence is TGTGCCAGCAGCCCGGGGGGAGATACGCAGTATTTT. It specifies CASSPGGDTQYF.